This T cell receptor (beta chain) appears in the sequencing data of a study of breast tumors, draining lymph nodes, adjacent tissues. General observations from the study: Data fit most tumor T cells coming from lymph node, expanding in tumor. The lymph node origin of tumor T cells was framed as consistent with a hypothesis, not demonstrated.

Axillary draining lymph nodes of breast cancer patients supplied the node samples. This clonotype has a count of ten or more. Its antigen is still unknown. TCRdb used MiXCR to reprocess the multiplex PCR reads, holding one entry per CDR3 protein. The sample yields some 150,000 distinct CDR3 sequences, about 33% seen once. V lost 7 bases, J lost 3 bases, and 13 bases lay in between. Germline V lookup: CDR1 MNHEY, CDR2 SVGAGI. The length of the CDR3 is 15 residues. The rearrangement joins TRBV6-5 to TRBJ1-6; D unclear. The sample was axillary lymph node tissue. This receptor was identified in a female donor with breast cancer. Some clones in this sample may be carry-over from other donors' samples. CDR3 loop: CASISKAVYNSPLHF. DNA for the CDR3: TGTGCCAGCATCTCTAAGGCGGTCTATAATTCACCCCTCCACTTT.